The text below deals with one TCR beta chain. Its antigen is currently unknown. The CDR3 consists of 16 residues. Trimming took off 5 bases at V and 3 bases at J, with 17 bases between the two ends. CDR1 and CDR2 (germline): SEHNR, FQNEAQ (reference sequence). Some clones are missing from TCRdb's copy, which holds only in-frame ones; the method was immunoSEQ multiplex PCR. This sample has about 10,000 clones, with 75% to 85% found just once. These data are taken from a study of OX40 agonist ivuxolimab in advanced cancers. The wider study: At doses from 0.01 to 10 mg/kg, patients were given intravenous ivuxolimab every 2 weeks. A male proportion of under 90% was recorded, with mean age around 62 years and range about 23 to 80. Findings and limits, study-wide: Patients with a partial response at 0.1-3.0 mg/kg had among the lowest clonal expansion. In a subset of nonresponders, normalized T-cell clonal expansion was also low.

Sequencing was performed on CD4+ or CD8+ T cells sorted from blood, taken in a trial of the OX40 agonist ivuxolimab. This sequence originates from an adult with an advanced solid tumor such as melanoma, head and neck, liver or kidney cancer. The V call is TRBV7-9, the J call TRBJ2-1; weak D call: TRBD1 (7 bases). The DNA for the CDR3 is TGTGCCAGCAGCCCCCAGGGGGGTCGGGTCTACAATGAGCAGTTCTTC. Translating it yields CASSPQGGRVYNEQFF.